Shown below are 23 T cell receptor beta chains from a single sample sequenced in a study of shared clonotypes between healthy human individuals. Assay used: immunoSEQ multiplex PCR; TCRdb lists only in-frame clones, some missing. The table shows 800,000 or so clones, with 96% occurring only once. The naive CD8 fraction comprised CD45RO-negative cells positively selected for CCR7 and excluded terminally differentiated effector memory CD45RA+ cells. Sequences were obtained from naive CD8+ T cells sorted from blood. All receptors derive from a man between 25 and 39 years old in good health.

The V and J genes are TRBV6-5 and TRBJ2-2; D call uncertain. This CDR3 comprises 13 residues. Trimming left V 0 bases short and J 6 bases short, with 5 bases between. CDR1 and CDR2 (germline): MNHEY, SVGAGI. In DNA, the CDR3 is TGTGCCAGCAGTTACTCCCGGCCCGGGGAGCTGTTTTTT. As protein: CASSYSRPGELFF.

This rearrangement joins TRBV5-4 to TRBJ1-1; D is unclear. Germline V gene data show CDR1 as SGHNT and CDR2 as YYREEE (reference sequence). The CDR3 totals 14 residues. Trimming cost V 4 bases and J 0 bases, with 10 bases left between them. The CDR3 is CASSEKDLNTEAFF. The CDR3 DNA sequence: TGTGCCAGCAGCGAAAAAGACCTGAACACTGAAGCTTTCTTT.

This chain uses TRBV9 with TRBJ2-7, with TRBD2 identical over 8 bases. The germline V gene encodes CDR1 SGDLS and CDR2 YYNGEE. V shed 3 bases and J 3 bases; nucleotides not matched to a gene: 8. There are 15 residues in the CDR3. As DNA, the CDR3 is TGTGCCAGCAGCGGGAGCGGGAGTTTGATCTACGAGCAGTACTTC. Translating it yields CASSGSGSLIYEQYF.

The chain has TRBV5-8 and TRBJ1-3; a possible D gene is TRBD1 (5 bases). Trimming cost V 0 bases and J 2 bases, with 9 bases left between them. CDR1 is SGHTS and CDR2 is YDEGEE in the germline V gene. This CDR3 is 15 amino acids long. The CDR3 nucleotides read TGTGCCAGCAGCTTGGTGAGGGGCCCTGGAAACACCATATATTTT. It yields the protein CASSLVRGPGNTIYF.

As regards this clone: Other DNA sequences within the sample encode an identical CDR3. The CDR3 spells CASSSGTSGNEQFF. In DNA form, the CDR3 reads TGTGCCAGCAGTTCTGGGACTAGCGGCAATGAGCAGTTCTTC. J is TRBJ2-1 and V is TRBV27; 11 positions match TRBD2. The junction had 2 bases not matched to a gene; V was cut back by 4 bases and J by 6 bases. The CDR3 length is 14 residues. Germline lookup yields CDR1 MNHEY and CDR2 SMNVEV (reference sequence).

This chain connects TRBV7-9 to TRBJ1-1; D not resolved. Trimming shortened V by 8 bases and J by 0 bases, and 19 bases separated the two germline ends. CDR1 is SEHNR and CDR2 is FQNEAQ in the germline V gene (reference sequence). The CDR3 runs 16 residues. This CDR3 is CASDAWVQLMNTEAFF. The CDR3 DNA follows: TGTGCCAGCGATGCTTGGGTACAGCTCATGAACACTGAAGCTTTCTTT. The full variable domain, rest sourced from reference TRBV7-9 and TRBJ1-1, is DTGVSQNPRHKITKRGQNVTFRCDPISEHNRLYWYRQTLGQGPEFLTYFQNEAQLEKSRLLSDRFSAERPKGSFSTLEIQRTEQGDSAMYLCASDAWVQLMNTEAFFGQGTRLTVV.

The chain carries TRBV6-5 and TRBJ1-5; 8 bases line up with TRBD1. The CDR3 has 15 amino acids. The V and J ends lost 6 bases and 0 bases, in that order; junction bases with no gene match: 4. Looked up from germline, CDR1 is MNHEY and CDR2 is SVGAGI. The CDR3 DNA is TGTGCCAGCAGGCGGACAGGGTATAGCAATCAGCCCCAGCATTTT. As protein: CASRRTGYSNQPQHF.

CDR3 sequence: CASSFRGESTEAFF. In DNA, the CDR3 is TGTGCCAGCAGCTTCAGGGGGGAGAGCACTGAAGCTTTCTTT. This chain joins TRBV7-9 and TRBJ1-1; 7 bases align to TRBD1. This CDR3 has 14 amino acids. V gave up 3 bases and J gave up 4 bases; unmatched junction bases: 5. The germline V gene encodes CDR1 SEHNR and CDR2 FQNEAQ (reference sequence).

V is TRBV6-1 and J is TRBJ2-3; tentatively, D is TRBD1 or TRBD2 (5 bases each). The germline V gene has CDR1 MNHNS and CDR2 SASEGT. The CDR3 runs 15 residues. Trimming shortened V by 2 bases and J by 1 base, and 10 bases separated the two germline ends. The CDR3 loop is CASSEFRDGTDTQYF. CDR3 DNA: TGTGCCAGCAGTGAATTCAGGGACGGCACAGATACGCAGTATTTT.

V is TRBV19 and J is TRBJ1-1, with D maybe TRBD1 (5 bases). Germline values: CDR1 LNHDA, CDR2 SQIVND (reference sequence). The CDR3 has 17 residues. V was pared by 6 bases and J by 0 bases, with 20 bases between. CDR3 sequence reads: CASRLGRGGSMNTEAFF. The CDR3 DNA reads TGTGCCAGTAGACTGGGGCGCGGGGGTAGCATGAACACTGAAGCTTTCTTT.

This CDR3 reads CASSITGGFDEQYF. The CDR3 bases are TGTGCCAGTAGTATTACAGGGGGTTTTGACGAGCAGTACTTC. The chain carries TRBV19 and TRBJ2-7; 8 bases line up with TRBD1. J gave up 5 bases and V 3 bases, and 6 bases lay outside the gene matches. Germline loops: CDR1 LNHDA, CDR2 SQIVND (reference sequence). There are 14 residues in the CDR3.

The chain has TRBV5-1 and TRBJ2-7, with D perhaps matching TRBD2 (5 bases). The CDR3 consists of 12 residues. Trimming took 4 bases from V and 3 from J, leaving 8 bases between them. CDR1 and CDR2 from the germline V gene are SGHRS and YFSETQ. Here the CDR3 DNA reads TGCGCCAGCAGCGACTACAGCTACGAGCAGTACTTC. It is translated as CASSDYSYEQYF.

DNA of the CDR3: TGTGCCAGCAGCCCGTTTGTTCGGGCGGACACCGGGGAGCTGTTTTTT. Its translation: CASSPFVRADTGELFF. The chain joins TRBV7-7 to TRBJ2-2; D is uncertain. V dropped 5 bases and J dropped 3 bases, with 16 bases sitting between them. The CDR3 runs 16 residues. Germline lookup yields CDR1 SSHAT and CDR2 FNYEAQ (reference sequence).

The rearrangement joins TRBV29-1 to TRBJ1-1; 11 bases are a match to TRBD1. CDR3 length: 14 residues. Germline lookup yields CDR1 SQVTM and CDR2 ANQGSEA. V shed 3 bases and J 4 bases; nucleotides not matched to a gene: 4. The DNA of the CDR3 is TGCAGCGTTGACGGACAGGGGGCGAGCACTGAAGCTTTCTTT. Translation: CSVDGQGASTEAFF.

V and J are TRBV27 and TRBJ2-2; unclear D gene. The CDR3 runs to 13 residues. Looked up from germline, CDR1 is MNHEY and CDR2 is SMNVEV (reference sequence). The V gene lost 4 bases and the J gene lost 2 bases, with 5 bases spanning the gap. The CDR3 sequence is CASSYRNTGELFF. Written as DNA, the CDR3 is TGTGCCAGCAGTTATAGAAACACCGGGGAGCTGTTTTTT.

The chain combines TRBV5-1 with TRBJ1-1; TRBD1 might be the D (6 bases). The CDR3 extends over 14 amino acids. The V gene lost 1 base and the J gene lost 6 bases, with 13 bases spanning the gap. Germline V CDR1 and CDR2: SGHRS, YFSETQ. The CDR3 region is CASSLTGRLAEAFF. CDR3 sequence (DNA): TGCGCCAGCAGCTTGACAGGGAGGTTGGCTGAAGCTTTCTTT.

The chain couples TRBV4-1 to TRBJ2-7; 8 bases fit TRBD2. From germline, CDR1 is MGHRA and CDR2 YSYEKL. After removal of 6 bases from V and 2 bases from J, the junction contained 6 bases not matched to a gene. This CDR3 contains 14 residues. Here the CDR3 DNA reads TGCGCCAGCAGTTCCGGGGGGGCGCCCTACGAGCAGTACTTC. Translation gives CASSSGGAPYEQYF.

This clone was picked up one time. CDR3 loop: CASSHHTGVLAGVYPYEQYF. CDR3 nucleotides: TGTGCCAGCAGCCACCACACTGGGGTACTAGCGGGAGTGTACCCCTACGAGCAGTACTTC. The V gene is TRBV14, the J gene TRBJ2-7; TRBD2 matches 11 bases. The CDR3 has 20 amino acids. Germline CDR1 and CDR2: SGHDN and FVKESK. V lost 3 bases and J lost 2; bases outside the gene matches: 18.

The V call is TRBV7-6, the J call TRBJ2-1; D gene uncertain. Trimming cost V 4 bases and J 7 bases, with 17 bases left between them. Germline lookup yields CDR1 SGHVS and CDR2 FNYEAQ. The CDR3 is 15 residues long. CDR3 sequence reads: CASSSHLTRPNEQFF. DNA of the CDR3: TGTGCCAGCAGCTCCCATCTAACCAGGCCAAATGAGCAGTTCTTC.

The V and J genes are TRBV29-1 and TRBJ2-3; D is unresolved. Trimming shortened V by 7 bases and J by 4 bases, and 12 bases separated the two germline ends. The CDR3 contains 12 residues. Germline CDR1 is SQVTM and CDR2 is ANQGSEA. CDR3 sequence: CSGVLSADTQYF. CDR3 coding DNA: TGCAGCGGAGTCCTAAGCGCAGATACGCAGTATTTT.

The chain couples TRBV2 to TRBJ1-5; no definite D call. Germline assignment: CDR1 SNHLY and CDR2 FYNNEI. CDR3 length: 16 residues. V shed 4 bases and J shed 0 bases, with 13 bases lying between them. This CDR3 is CASSVADGYSNQPQHF. The CDR3 DNA is TGTGCCAGCAGTGTGGCGGACGGGTATAGCAATCAGCCCCAGCATTTT.

The CDR3: CATRAVSKNIQYF. The CDR3 DNA reads TGTGCCACCAGAGCCGTCAGCAAAAACATTCAGTACTTC. The V gene is TRBV15, the J gene TRBJ2-4; no clear D. This CDR3 has 13 residues. The V end was cut by 6 bases, the J end by 3 bases, with 9 bases between. Germline V gives CDR1 LNHNV, CDR2 YYDKDF (reference sequence).

The sample holds one count of this clone. The sample carries other DNA sequences with the same CDR3. The rearrangement joins TRBV2 to TRBJ1-1; maybe TRBD1 (5 bases). Looked up from germline, CDR1 is SNHLY and CDR2 is FYNNEI. V lost 8 bases to trimming and J lost 4 bases, with 8 bases between them. CDR3 length: 11 residues. In nucleotides, the CDR3 is TGTGCCAGCTGGGGGGGCACTGAAGCTTTCTTT. Its translation: CASWGGTEAFF. The full variable domain, completed using reference TRBV2 and TRBJ1-1, is EPEVTQTPSHQVTQMGQEVILRCVPISNHLYFYWYRQILGQKVEFLVSFYNNEISEKSEIFDDQFSVERPDGSNFTLKIRSTKLEDSAMYFCASWGGTEAFFGQGTRLTVV.